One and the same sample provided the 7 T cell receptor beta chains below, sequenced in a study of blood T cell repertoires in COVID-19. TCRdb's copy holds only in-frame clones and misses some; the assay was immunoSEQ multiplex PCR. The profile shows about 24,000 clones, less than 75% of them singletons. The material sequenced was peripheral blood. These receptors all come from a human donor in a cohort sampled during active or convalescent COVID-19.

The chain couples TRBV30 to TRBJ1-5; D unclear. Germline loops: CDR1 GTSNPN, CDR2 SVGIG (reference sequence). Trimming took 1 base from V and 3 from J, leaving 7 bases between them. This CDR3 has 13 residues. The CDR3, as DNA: TGTGCCTGGAGTGGAGGGCCCAATCAGCCCCAGCATTTT. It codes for CAWSGGPNQPQHF.

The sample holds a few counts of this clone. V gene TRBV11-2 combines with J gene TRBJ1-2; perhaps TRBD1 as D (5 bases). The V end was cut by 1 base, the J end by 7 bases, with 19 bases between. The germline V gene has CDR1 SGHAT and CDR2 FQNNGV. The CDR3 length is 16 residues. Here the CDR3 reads CASSLVAGKTPFGYTF. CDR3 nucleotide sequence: TGTGCCAGCAGCTTAGTAGCAGGGAAGACCCCGTTTGGCTACACCTTC. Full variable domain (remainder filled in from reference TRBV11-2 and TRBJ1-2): EAGVAQSPRYKIIEKRQSVAFWCNPISGHATLYWYQQILGQGPKLLIQFQNNGVVDDSQLPKDRFSAERLKGVDSTLKIQPAKLEDSAVYLCASSLVAGKTPFGYTFGSGTRLTVV.

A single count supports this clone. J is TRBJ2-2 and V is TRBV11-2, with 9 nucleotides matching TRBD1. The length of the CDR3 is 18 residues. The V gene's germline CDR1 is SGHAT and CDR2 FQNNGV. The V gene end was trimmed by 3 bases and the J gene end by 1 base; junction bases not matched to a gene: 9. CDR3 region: CASSLRTGGAKNTGELFF. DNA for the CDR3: TGTGCCAGCAGCTTGAGAACAGGGGGCGCGAAGAACACCGGGGAGCTGTTTTTT.

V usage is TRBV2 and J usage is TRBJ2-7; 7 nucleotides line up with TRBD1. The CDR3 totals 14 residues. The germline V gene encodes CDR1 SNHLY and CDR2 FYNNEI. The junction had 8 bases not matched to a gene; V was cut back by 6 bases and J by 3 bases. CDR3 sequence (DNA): TGTGCCAGCAGGAGGGGACAGTCTGTCTACGAGCAGTACTTC. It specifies CASRRGQSVYEQYF.

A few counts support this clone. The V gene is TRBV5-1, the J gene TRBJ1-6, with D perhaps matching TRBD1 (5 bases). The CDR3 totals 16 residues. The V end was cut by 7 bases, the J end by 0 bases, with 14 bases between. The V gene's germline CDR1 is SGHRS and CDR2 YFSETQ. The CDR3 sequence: CASRSGSYSYNSPLHF. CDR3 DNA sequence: TGCGCCAGCCGGTCAGGGTCCTACTCCTATAATTCACCCCTCCACTTT. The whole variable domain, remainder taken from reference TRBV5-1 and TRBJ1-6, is KAGVTQTPRYLIKTRGQQVTLSCSPISGHRSVSWYQQTPGQGLQFLFEYFSETQRNKGNFPGRFSGRQFSNSRSEMNVSTLELGDSALYLCASRSGSYSYNSPLHFGNGTRLTVT.

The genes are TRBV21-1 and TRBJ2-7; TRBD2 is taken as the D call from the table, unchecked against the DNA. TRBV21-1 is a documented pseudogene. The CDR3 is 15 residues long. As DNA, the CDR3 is TGTGCCAGCACCCTTCTGAGCGGGAGGGTGGACGAGCAGTACTTC. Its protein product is CASTLLSGRVDEQYF.

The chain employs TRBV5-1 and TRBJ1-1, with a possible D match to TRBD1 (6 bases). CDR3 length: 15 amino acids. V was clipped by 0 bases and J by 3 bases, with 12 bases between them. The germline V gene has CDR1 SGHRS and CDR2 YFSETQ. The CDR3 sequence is CASSLVPGDYTEAFF. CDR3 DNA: TGCGCCAGCAGCTTGGTTCCAGGGGATTACACTGAAGCTTTCTTT.